The 9 T cell receptor beta chains below all came from one sample that was sequenced in a study of cytomegalovirus exposure and HLA in healthy donors (dated 2017 in TCRdb). The method was the immunoSEQ multiplex PCR assay. For the multiplex PCR, a mixture combining 60 forward primers for TCR Vbeta segments and 13 reverse primers for TCR Jbeta segments was used. This immuneACCESS table, as held by TCRdb, lists in-frame sequences with V and J called but not all clones. Of the missing ones, under half trace to an unresolved V gene in checked studies; the others have no known cause. In this sample the table shows roughly 200,000 clones, more than 60% of which occur a single time. Roughly 2% of the sample comes from the top ten. Sequenced material: PBMCs. These receptors were taken from a woman between 25 and 40 years old in good health and CMV-seropositive.

This clone was observed once. The gene calls are TRBV11-3 and TRBJ2-1, with D hard to call. The CDR3 runs 15 residues. Germline CDR1 SGHNT, CDR2 YENEEA. The V gene lost 1 base and the J gene lost 3 bases, with 10 bases spanning the gap. In DNA, the CDR3 is TGTGCCAGCAGCTTAGGACACAAAAGCTACAATGAGCAGTTCTTC. It yields the protein CASSLGHKSYNEQFF.

The V gene is TRBV30, the J gene TRBJ2-7; 10 bases map to TRBD1. CDR3 length: 17 amino acids. The germline V gene has CDR1 GTSNPN and CDR2 SVGIG (reference sequence). Losses at the gene ends were 0 bases for V and 0 bases for J; bases not matched to a gene: 8. The CDR3 region is CAWSVRPWTGGSYEQYF. The CDR3 DNA sequence: TGTGCCTGGAGTGTACGGCCCTGGACAGGGGGCTCCTACGAGCAGTACTTC.

The V call is TRBV29-1, the J call TRBJ1-3, with D maybe TRBD1 (6 bases). The germline V gene has CDR1 SQVTM and CDR2 ANQGSEA. There are 13 residues in the CDR3. V lost 5 bases to trimming and J lost 4 bases, with 12 bases between them. The CDR3 here is CSVWGHGGNTIYF. CDR3 nucleotide sequence: TGCAGCGTTTGGGGACACGGAGGAAACACCATATATTTT.

The rearrangement links TRBV19 to TRBJ2-1; maybe TRBD1 (5 bases). The length of the CDR3 is 13 residues. The germline gives CDR1 LNHDA, CDR2 SQIVND (reference sequence). V was cut by 5 bases and J by 4 bases, with 9 bases left in between. CDR3 sequence: CASSLDTYNEQFF. CDR3 nucleotide sequence: TGTGCCAGTAGTCTGGACACTTACAATGAGCAGTTCTTC.

This clone has only one observation. The CDR3 nucleotides are TGTGCCAGCAGTAATGGTCAGCGGACAGACGGCTACACCTTC. Its protein product is CASSNGQRTDGYTF. This chain uses TRBV6-6 with TRBJ1-2, with TRBD1 as a possible D gene (6 bases). The CDR3 contains 14 residues. Germline CDR1 and CDR2: MNHNY and SVGAGI (reference sequence). Trimming removed 5 bases at V and 8 bases at J, with 18 bases between.

The chain recombines TRBV30 with TRBJ2-3; tentative D call: TRBD2 (7 bases). In germline, CDR1 is GTSNPN, CDR2 SVGIG (reference sequence). The V end lost 7 bases, the J end lost 3 bases, and 17 bases lay between the germline ends. This CDR3 region has 14 residues. The CDR3 DNA follows: TGTGCCTTAGGGGGAGGGGGTGATACAGATACGCAGTATTTT. Translation: CALGGGGDTDTQYF.

The J gene is TRBJ2-3, the V gene TRBV21-1; no check of the table's D call, TRBD1, against the DNA was made. TRBV21-1 represents a pseudogene. CDR3 size: 15 residues. The CDR3 DNA is TGTGCCAGCAGCTTGACAGGGAGAAAGACAGATACGCAGTATTTT. It yields the protein CASSLTGRKTDTQYF.

This chain connects TRBV4-1 to TRBJ2-6; TRBD2 agrees at 11 bases. Germline V gene lookup returns CDR1 MGHRA and CDR2 YSYEKL. The trim removed 1 base at V and 2 bases at J, leaving 7 bases unmatched. The length of the CDR3 is 19 residues. The CDR3 DNA reads TGCGCCAGCAGCCAAGCGGCGACTAGCGGGATTGCTGGGGCCAACGTCCTGACTTTC. This encodes CASSQAATSGIAGANVLTF.

This chain joins TRBV2 and TRBJ1-3, with D perhaps matching TRBD1 (5 bases). Looked up from germline, CDR1 is SNHLY and CDR2 is FYNNEI. Trimming took 6 bases from V and 0 from J, leaving 15 bases between them. CDR3 length equals 16 residues. The CDR3 here is CASRPRQRNSGNTIYF. CDR3 nucleotide sequence: TGTGCCAGCAGGCCCAGACAGAGGAACTCTGGAAACACCATATATTTT.